Listed here is a single T cell receptor (beta chain). V was cut by 0 bases and J by 6 bases, with 9 bases left in between. The germline V gene has CDR1 SGDLS and CDR2 YYNGEE. The CDR3 totals 13 residues. The sample is drawn from a study of blood T cell repertoires in COVID-19. Study information: Sites across the United States, Italy and Spain contributed samples from acute and convalescent COVID-19. PBMCs, B-cell-depleted T cells, or T cells were the source of the cDNA or gDNA that made up the material.

TCRdb's table, derived via immunoSEQ multiplex PCR, lists solely in-frame clones and lacks some. The sample holds around 95,000 clones; around 88% are singletons and the top ten take 5%. The J gene is TRBJ1-2, the V gene TRBV9, with D maybe TRBD1 (5 bases). This receptor was obtained from a human donor in a cohort sampled during active COVID-19. Specimen: peripheral blood. CDR3 sequence: CASSVATENGYTF. The CDR3 nucleotides read TGTGCCAGCAGCGTAGCGACAGAGAATGGCTACACCTTC.